The entry below gives a single T cell receptor beta chain sequence along with its context. The CDR3 totals 17 residues. The germline V gene encodes CDR1 SGDLS and CDR2 YYNGEE. V was pared by 4 bases and J by 0 bases, with 8 bases of the junction left unmatched. The protocol was immunoSEQ multiplex PCR, while the TCRdb copy is restricted to in-frame clones and leaves out a portion. The repertoire holds under 90,000 clones, with about 80% as singletons. The record originates from a study of blood T cell repertoires in COVID-19. The source of this sequence is a man over 45 with active or convalescent COVID-19. The chain uses TRBV9 and TRBJ2-3; 10 bases fit TRBD2. Source material: peripheral blood. CDR3 sequence (DNA): TGTGCCAGCAGCTTTCGAGCGGGGGGGCCGAGCACAGATACGCAGTATTTT. The encoded protein is CASSFRAGGPSTDTQYF.